The rows below give T cell receptor beta chains drawn from one sample of a study of CDR3 diversity in severe acne. One entry per CDR3 protein results from TCRdb running MiXCR on the PCR reads. The data hold approximately 97,000 distinct CDR3 sequences, with roughly half observed a single time. Sequencing was performed on blood. The origin of the receptors is a male donor with acne. The CDR3 runs from the conserved cysteine through the conserved F or W. The order of the fields is clone size, D gene, J gene, V gene, CDR3 protein, CDR3 DNA. The D gene is left open where the match is weak. Expanded clones are given a class, and other clones once, few, many or no size at all.

clone size: NA
D gene: TRBD2
J gene: TRBJ2-7
V gene: TRBV10-3
CDR3 protein: CAIGSGLAGTSSYEQYF
CDR3 DNA: TGTGCCATCGGTTCGGGACTAGCGGGTACAAGCTCCTACGAGCAGTACTTC

clone size: NA
D gene: TRBD1
J gene: TRBJ2-7
V gene: TRBV7-9
CDR3 protein: CASSLATPGQGRWEQYF
CDR3 DNA: TGTGCCAGCAGCTTGGCAACACCGGGACAGGGGCGCTGGGAGCAGTACTTC

clone size: NA
D gene: TRBD2
J gene: TRBJ2-5
V gene: TRBV7-6
CDR3 protein: CASSQGGLAGETQYF
CDR3 DNA: TGTGCCAGCAGCCAGGGGGGACTAGCAGGAGAGACCCAGTACTTC

clone size: NA
D gene: TRBD1
J gene: TRBJ2-7
V gene: TRBV5-6
CDR3 protein: CASSLPDPGQGKNEQYF
CDR3 DNA: TGTGCCAGCAGCTTGCCGGATCCGGGACAGGGGAAGAACGAGCAGTACTTC

clone size: NA
D gene: TRBD1
J gene: TRBJ2-7
V gene: TRBV12-3/TRBV12-4
CDR3 protein: CASSYGTGGEQYF
CDR3 DNA: TGTGCCAGCAGCTACGGGACAGGGGGCGAGCAGTACTTC

clone size: NA
D gene: NA
J gene: TRBJ2-2
V gene: TRBV29-1
CDR3 protein: CSVQTTTGELFF
CDR3 DNA: TGCAGCGTCCAAACGACTACCGGGGAGCTGTTTTTT

clone size: many
D gene: TRBD2
J gene: TRBJ2-2
V gene: TRBV7-2
CDR3 protein: CASTERWSAGVTGELFF
CDR3 DNA: TGTGCCAGCACCGAAAGGTGGTCAGCGGGAGTTACCGGGGAGCTGTTTTTT

clone size: NA
D gene: TRBD1
J gene: TRBJ1-1
V gene: TRBV2
CDR3 protein: CASSPTGTPTEAFF
CDR3 DNA: TGTGCCAGCAGCCCGACAGGGACGCCGACTGAAGCTTTCTTT

clone size: many
D gene: NA
J gene: TRBJ2-2
V gene: TRBV7-9
CDR3 protein: CASSLSISRGELFF
CDR3 DNA: TGTGCCAGCAGCTTAAGTATATCTCGCGGGGAGCTGTTTTTT

clone size: NA
D gene: NA
J gene: TRBJ2-3
V gene: TRBV15
CDR3 protein: CAISRGWGGTDTQYF
CDR3 DNA: TGTGCCATCAGCAGAGGATGGGGGGGCACGGATACGCAGTATTTT

clone size: many
D gene: NA
J gene: TRBJ2-3
V gene: TRBV12-3/TRBV12-4
CDR3 protein: CASSPLAFSTDTQYF
CDR3 DNA: TGTGCCAGCAGTCCACTTGCGTTTAGCACAGATACGCAGTATTTT

clone size: NA
D gene: TRBD1
J gene: TRBJ2-4
V gene: TRBV20-1
CDR3 protein: CSASRDRGNIQYF
CDR3 DNA: TGCAGTGCTAGCCGGGACAGGGGAAACATTCAGTACTTC

clone size: NA
D gene: TRBD1
J gene: TRBJ2-7
V gene: TRBV7-2
CDR3 protein: CASRVQGAEEQYF
CDR3 DNA: TGTGCCAGCAGAGTACAGGGGGCGGAAGAGCAGTACTTC

clone size: once
D gene: TRBD2
J gene: TRBJ2-5
V gene: TRBV9
CDR3 protein: CASSVGPGLAGWQETQYF
CDR3 DNA: TGTGCCAGCAGCGTAGGGCCGGGACTAGCGGGATGGCAAGAGACCCAGTACTTC

clone size: NA
D gene: TRBD2
J gene: TRBJ2-5
V gene: TRBV12-3/TRBV12-4
CDR3 protein: CASGLTSGRRQETQYF
CDR3 DNA: TGTGCTAGTGGTCTGACTAGCGGGAGGAGGCAAGAGACCCAGTACTTC

clone size: NA
D gene: NA
J gene: TRBJ2-5
V gene: TRBV24-1
CDR3 protein: CATSDPSSPGAGETQYF
CDR3 DNA: TGTGCCACCAGTGATCCGTCGTCACCCGGAGCGGGAGAGACCCAGTACTTC

clone size: many
D gene: NA
J gene: TRBJ2-7
V gene: TRBV5-4
CDR3 protein: CASSNTGTRYEQYF
CDR3 DNA: TGTGCCAGCAGCAATACCGGGACAAGGTACGAGCAGTACTTC

clone size: medium-sized
D gene: NA
J gene: TRBJ1-1
V gene: TRBV7-7
CDR3 protein: CASSLEVNTEAFF
CDR3 DNA: TGTGCCAGCAGCTTGGAGGTGAACACTGAAGCTTTCTTT

clone size: NA
D gene: NA
J gene: TRBJ2-2
V gene: TRBV20-1
CDR3 protein: CSARDQGELFF
CDR3 DNA: TGCAGTGCTAGAGATCAAGGGGAGCTGTTTTTT

clone size: NA
D gene: TRBD2
J gene: TRBJ2-3
V gene: TRBV19
CDR3 protein: CASSQDLGTSGSTDTQYF
CDR3 DNA: TGCGCCAGCAGCCAAGACCTGGGGACTAGCGGGAGCACAGATACGCAGTATTTT

clone size: medium-sized
D gene: NA
J gene: TRBJ2-1
V gene: TRBV5-1
CDR3 protein: CASSLLRGGSNEQFF
CDR3 DNA: TGCGCCAGCAGCTTGCTGAGGGGGGGTTCGAATGAGCAGTTCTTC

clone size: NA
D gene: NA
J gene: TRBJ2-7
V gene: TRBV9
CDR3 protein: CASSTGGVGEQYF
CDR3 DNA: TGTGCCAGCAGCACCGGAGGGGTGGGGGAGCAGTACTTC

clone size: NA
D gene: NA
J gene: TRBJ2-7
V gene: TRBV7-6
CDR3 protein: CASSLELLAKDEQYF
CDR3 DNA: TGTGCCAGCAGCTTAGAACTGCTAGCGAAGGACGAGCAGTACTTC

clone size: NA
D gene: TRBD1
J gene: TRBJ1-2
V gene: TRBV20-1
CDR3 protein: CSARAQGRGGYTF
CDR3 DNA: TGCAGTGCTAGGGCACAGGGGCGCGGGGGCTACACCTTC

clone size: many
D gene: NA
J gene: TRBJ2-1
V gene: TRBV3-1
CDR3 protein: CASSQDTTAPNEQFF
CDR3 DNA: TGTGCCAGCAGCCAAGATACTACAGCTCCCAATGAGCAGTTCTTC

clone size: many
D gene: TRBD2
J gene: TRBJ2-1
V gene: TRBV12-3/TRBV12-4
CDR3 protein: CASSPSPLAGGVNEQFF
CDR3 DNA: TGTGCCAGCAGTCCCTCCCCCCTAGCGGGTGGGGTCAATGAGCAGTTCTTC

clone size: NA
D gene: NA
J gene: TRBJ1-5
V gene: TRBV7-9
CDR3 protein: CASSLGFGGNQPQHF
CDR3 DNA: TGTGCCAGCAGTTTAGGGTTCGGGGGGAATCAGCCCCAGCATTTT

clone size: NA
D gene: TRBD2
J gene: TRBJ2-7
V gene: TRBV20-1
CDR3 protein: CSATPGLAGGLRSYEQYF
CDR3 DNA: TGCAGTGCTACCCCGGGACTAGCGGGAGGTCTACGGTCCTACGAGCAGTACTTC

clone size: many
D gene: NA
J gene: TRBJ2-3
V gene: TRBV6-5
CDR3 protein: CASSTWASGTDTQYF
CDR3 DNA: TGTGCCAGCAGTACGTGGGCTAGCGGCACAGATACGCAGTATTTT

clone size: many
D gene: NA
J gene: TRBJ2-3
V gene: TRBV7-9
CDR3 protein: CASTPVVNTDTQYF
CDR3 DNA: TGTGCCAGCACACCGGTGGTGAACACAGATACGCAGTATTTT

clone size: NA
D gene: TRBD1
J gene: TRBJ2-1
V gene: TRBV7-2
CDR3 protein: CASSLPGQGSTDEQFF
CDR3 DNA: TGTGCCAGCAGCCTGCCGGGACAGGGATCTACGGATGAGCAGTTCTTC

clone size: many
D gene: TRBD1
J gene: TRBJ1-3
V gene: TRBV15
CDR3 protein: CATSREGTDGNTIYF
CDR3 DNA: TGTGCCACCAGCAGAGAGGGGACAGACGGAAACACCATATATTTT

clone size: NA
D gene: TRBD1
J gene: TRBJ2-7
V gene: TRBV7-2
CDR3 protein: CASSLEGQGGGEQYF
CDR3 DNA: TGTGCCAGCAGCTTAGAGGGACAGGGTGGAGGCGAGCAGTACTTC

clone size: NA
D gene: TRBD1
J gene: TRBJ1-1
V gene: TRBV19
CDR3 protein: CASSIGGQANVFMNTVAFF
CDR3 DNA: TGTGCCAGTAGTATTGGCGGACAGGCGAATGTTTTTATGAACACTGTAGCTTTCTTT

clone size: few
D gene: NA
J gene: TRBJ1-2
V gene: TRBV2
CDR3 protein: CAKDSVRYGYTF
CDR3 DNA: TGTGCCAAGGACAGTGTCCGGTATGGCTACACCTTC

clone size: NA
D gene: TRBD1
J gene: TRBJ2-1
V gene: TRBV29-1
CDR3 protein: CSVSGGQFF
CDR3 DNA: TGCAGCGTGTCAGGGGGGCAGTTCTTC

clone size: many
D gene: NA
J gene: TRBJ2-3
V gene: TRBV10-3
CDR3 protein: CAISERRGGNGDTQYF
CDR3 DNA: TGTGCCATCAGTGAACGCAGGGGGGGTAATGGCGATACGCAGTATTTT

clone size: many
D gene: TRBD2
J gene: TRBJ2-7
V gene: TRBV7-2
CDR3 protein: CASSFAGGPGEQYF
CDR3 DNA: TGTGCCAGCAGCTTTGCGGGGGGGCCAGGAGAGCAGTACTTC

clone size: NA
D gene: NA
J gene: TRBJ1-1
V gene: TRBV7-2
CDR3 protein: CASTLGVGSMNTEAFF
CDR3 DNA: TGTGCCAGCACCCTAGGGGTGGGCAGCATGAACACTGAAGCTTTCTTT

clone size: once
D gene: NA
J gene: TRBJ2-5
V gene: TRBV3-1
CDR3 protein: CASSPWEGVFRETQYF
CDR3 DNA: TGTGCCAGCAGCCCCTGGGAGGGGGTATTTCGAGAGACCCAGTACTTC

clone size: NA
D gene: TRBD2
J gene: TRBJ2-3
V gene: TRBV7-9
CDR3 protein: CASSFGLAGEDTQYF
CDR3 DNA: TGTGCCAGCAGTTTCGGACTAGCGGGAGAGGATACGCAGTATTTT

clone size: NA
D gene: NA
J gene: TRBJ2-7
V gene: TRBV7-4
CDR3 protein: CASSLQFVPYF
CDR3 DNA: TGTGCCAGCAGCTTACAGTTCGTGCCGTACTTC

clone size: NA
D gene: TRBD2
J gene: TRBJ2-1
V gene: TRBV7-8
CDR3 protein: CASSHQTGTRAEQFF
CDR3 DNA: TGTGCCAGCAGTCACCAAACCGGGACTAGAGCTGAGCAGTTCTTC

clone size: NA
D gene: NA
J gene: TRBJ2-3
V gene: TRBV7-2
CDR3 protein: CASNPISADTQYF
CDR3 DNA: TGTGCCAGCAACCCTATATCGGCAGATACGCAGTATTTC